This T cell receptor beta chain appears in the sequencing data of a study of blood T cell repertoires in COVID-19. Study-wide context: Samples came from the United States, Italy and Spain, spanning acute and convalescent COVID-19. The cDNA or gDNA used as material had been derived from T cells, B-cell-depleted T cells, or PBMCs.

Authors' analysis steps: Nucleated cell counts were estimated from reference gene primer amplification. TCRdb keeps only in-frame clones here, not all; method: immunoSEQ multiplex PCR. The V and J calls and the clone size are those of that table, but D and trimming were determined from the DNA. The sample holds more than 95,000 clones; roughly 82% are singletons and the top ten take about 4.8%. Germline V lookup: CDR1 MNHEY, CDR2 SVGAGI. This CDR3 has 16 amino acids. V shed 2 bases and J 2 bases; nucleotides not matched to a gene: 6. The origin of this receptor is a man in his 60s with acute or convalescent COVID-19. V is TRBV6-5 and J is TRBJ2-7, with TRBD1 matching over 10 bases. Sequencing used peripheral blood. Here the CDR3 DNA reads TGTGCCAGCAGTTACAGTTCCGGGACAGGGGCCTACGAGCAGTACTTC. Its protein is CASSYSSGTGAYEQYF.